This is a list of T cell receptor beta chains from one sample in a study of cytomegalovirus exposure and HLA in healthy donors. The table came from immunoSEQ multiplex PCR; TCRdb's copy has only in-frame clones and leaves some out. This table holds some 100,000 clones, approximately 72% found once. What was sequenced was PBMCs. Receptors originate from a male donor in good health and CMV-seropositive. The CDR3 runs from the conserved cysteine through the conserved F or W. D genes are given only for firm matches. Size values are once, few and many counts, or a class for expanded clones, and some rows have none.

TRBD1	TRBV5-1	TRBJ2-3	NA	TGCGCCAGCAGCTTGGTAGGGGACAGCCCAGATACGCAGTATTTT	CASSLVGDSPDTQYF
NA	TRBV7-8	TRBJ1-2	NA	TGTGCCAGCAGCTTAGGAGGGAACGATGGCTACACCTTC	CASSLGGNDGYTF
NA	TRBV6-1	TRBJ1-1	NA	TGTGCCAGCAGCCGAGACAGTTCTGAAGCTTTCTTT	CASSRDSSEAFF
TRBD1	TRBV29-1	TRBJ2-7	NA	TGCAGCGGGGCCGGGACAGGGGGCGGCGAGCAGTACTTC	CSGAGTGGGEQYF
TRBD1	TRBV30	TRBJ1-4	NA	TGTGCCTGGAGTGTACAGGGGTCACTGGAAAAACTGTTTTTT	CAWSVQGSLEKLFF
NA	TRBV30	TRBJ1-1	NA	TGTGCCTGGGAAAGGGCCGGAGGAAGAAACACTGAAGCTTTCTTT	CAWERAGGRNTEAFF
NA	TRBV7-9	TRBJ1-6	NA	TGTGCCAGCAGCGGGGAGGGGGGTGCGGATTCACCCCTCCACTTT	CASSGEGGADSPLHF
NA	TRBV6-6	TRBJ2-2	NA	TGTGCCAGCAGCGAAAGGGACACTTCGAACACCGGGGAGCTGTTTTTT	CASSERDTSNTGELFF
NA	TRBV25-1	TRBJ2-7	NA	TGTGCCACTCGATCGGGACTCCCCTGTGAGCAGTACTTC	CATRSGLPCEQYF
NA	TRBV6-5	TRBJ2-1	NA	TGTGCCAGCAGTTACCAGACATCACTTGAGCAGTTCTTC	CASSYQTSLEQFF
TRBD1	TRBV6-6	TRBJ1-6	few	TGTGCCAGCAGTTACCGGGACAGGGATTCACCCCTCCACTTT	CASSYRDRDSPLHF
TRBD2	TRBV14	TRBJ2-1	NA	TGTGCCAGCAGCCTTCTAGCGGGGATACACAATGAGCAGTTCTTC	CASSLLAGIHNEQFF
TRBD1	TRBV30	TRBJ2-5	NA	TGTGCCTGGAGGGGAACAGGGGAAGAGACCCAGTACTTC	CAWRGTGEETQYF